Shown below are 8 T cell receptor beta chains from a single sample sequenced in a study of PD-1 blockade in classical Hodgkin lymphoma. Brentuximab vedotin exposure varied, and every patient relapsed after autologous stem cell transplantation. Produced via immunoSEQ multiplex PCR; TCRdb's table is partial and in-frame only. The sample records about 18,000 clones, over 80% being singletons. The sequencing used peripheral blood mononuclear cells (PBMCs), collected at baseline. All receptors come from a human donor with classical Hodgkin lymphoma.

This clone was found a few times. The CDR3 loop reads CAWPGAINEQFF. The CDR3 bases are TGTGCCTGGCCGGGGGCGATCAATGAGCAGTTCTTC. The chain carries TRBV30 and TRBJ2-1; D is perhaps TRBD1 or TRBD2 (6 bases each). Germline V gene data show CDR1 as GTSNPN and CDR2 as SVGIG (reference sequence). The V end was cut by 5 bases, the J end by 6 bases, with 11 bases between. This CDR3 contains 12 residues.

This clone is termed medium-sized (0.01 to 0.1%). The chain carries TRBV19 and TRBJ1-3; no clear D gene. Germline V gene sequence: CDR1 LNHDA, CDR2 SQIVND (reference sequence). This CDR3 has 15 amino acids. Trimming left V 5 bases short and J 4 bases short, with 15 bases between. CDR3 coding DNA: TGTGCCAGTAGTGCCCCTTCGGGGTTCGGAAACACCATATATTTT. Translation gives CASSAPSGFGNTIYF.

This chain joins TRBV19 and TRBJ2-2, with D hard to call. The CDR3 totals 13 residues. The germline V gene encodes CDR1 LNHDA and CDR2 SQIVND (reference sequence). V was pared by 5 bases and J by 9 bases, with 13 bases between. Here the CDR3 reads CASSPRPFWELFF. The CDR3 DNA reads as TGTGCCAGTAGTCCCCGACCCTTTTGGGAGCTGTTTTTT.

As to this clone: A junction end diverges from the germline sequence, so it may reflect a read error. The chain combines TRBV7-9 with TRBJ1-2, with 8 bases matching TRBD1. Germline V gene sequence: CDR1 SEHNR, CDR2 FQNEAQ (reference sequence). The CDR3 has 14 residues. The CDR3 nucleotides are TGTGCCAGCACCTTAGGACAGGGTACCTATGGCTACACCTTC. Translated: CASTLGQGTYGYTF. Combining the CDR3 with reference TRBV7-9 and TRBJ1-2 gives the whole variable domain DTGVSQNPRHKITKRGQNVTFRCDPISEHNRLYWYRQTLGQGPEFLTYFQNEAQLEKSRLLSDRFSAERPKGSFSTLEIQRTEQGDSAMYLCASTLGQGTYGYTFGSGTRLTVV.

The V gene is TRBV7-9, the J gene TRBJ1-2; 9 nucleotides line up with TRBD1. The CDR3 has 15 amino acids. V lost 4 bases to trimming and J lost 5 bases; unmatched junction nucleotides: 8. Per germline, CDR1 SEHNR and CDR2 FQNEAQ (reference sequence). In DNA form, the CDR3 reads TGTGCCAGCAGCTCTCAGACAGGGGGAGGGTATGGCTACACCTTC. It specifies CASSSQTGGGYGYTF.

The chain links TRBV27 to TRBJ2-7; D is perhaps TRBD2 (6 bases). The CDR3 is 14 residues long. CDR1 is MNHEY, CDR2 SMNVEV, per germline (reference sequence). The ends were cut back, 2 bases at V and 0 bases at J, with 8 bases in the middle. The CDR3 nucleotides read TGTGCCAGCAGTTTAGCGGGACGCTCCTACGAGCAGTACTTC. This codes for CASSLAGRSYEQYF.

The V call is TRBV27, the J call TRBJ1-1; D gene unclear. V dropped 7 bases and J dropped 2 bases, with 11 bases sitting between them. CDR1 and CDR2 from the germline V gene are MNHEY and SMNVEV (reference sequence). The CDR3 extends over 13 amino acids. DNA for the CDR3: TGTGCCAGCAAAAAAACACCCAACACTGAAGCTTTCTTT. This encodes CASKKTPNTEAFF.

This rearrangement joins TRBV27 to TRBJ2-3; 7 bases align to TRBD2. The germline CDR1 and CDR2 sequences are MNHEY and SMNVEV (reference sequence). V shed 3 bases, J shed 3 bases, and the junction held 6 bases outside the gene matches. There are 15 residues in the CDR3. This chain's CDR3 is CASSFKGGATDTQYF. The CDR3 DNA follows: TGTGCCAGCAGTTTTAAGGGAGGGGCTACAGATACGCAGTATTTT.